The clone carrying this TCR beta chain was seen at least ten times. The target antigen is unknown. As the template, RNA transcripts were used to amplify TCR beta CDR3 regions. In the first round, RT-PCR was carried out with HTBI primers, and a multiplex PCR formed the second round. TCRdb re-called the multiplex PCR reads through MiXCR, storing one row per CDR3 protein. Of some 1.1 million distinct CDR3 sequences listed, less than 45% are singletons. This sample was taken from a study of Graves' ophthalmopathy and Graves' hyperthyroidism. Findings of the study overall: Most expanded thyroid clonotypes above 0.001 frequency also appeared in blood.

Aged 18 to 65, the patients with hyperthyroidism had under 2 months' duration and were newly diagnosed. Trimming took off 5 bases at V and 7 bases at J, with 12 bases between the two ends. The germline V gene encodes CDR1 MNHEY and CDR2 SVGAGI. CDR3 length equals 12 residues. The sequencing sample was made of peripheral blood or thyroid tissue (not recorded which). V gene TRBV6-5 combines with J gene TRBJ2-7; D gene uncertain. The sequence came from an adult man with Graves' hyperthyroidism. The CDR3 loop is CASSVGPREQYF. As DNA, the CDR3 is TGTGCCAGCAGTGTAGGCCCCCGGGAGCAGTACTTC.